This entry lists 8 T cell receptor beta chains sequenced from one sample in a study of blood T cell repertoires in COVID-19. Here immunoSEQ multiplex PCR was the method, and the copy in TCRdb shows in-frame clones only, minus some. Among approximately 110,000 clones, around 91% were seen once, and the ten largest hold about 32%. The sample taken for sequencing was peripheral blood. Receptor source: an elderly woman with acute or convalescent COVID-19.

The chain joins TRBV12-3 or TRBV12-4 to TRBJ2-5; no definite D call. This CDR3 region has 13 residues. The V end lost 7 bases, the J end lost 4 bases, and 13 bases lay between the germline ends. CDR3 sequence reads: CASTRLPSETQYF. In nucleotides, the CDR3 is TGTGCCAGCACCCGACTGCCCTCAGAGACCCAGTACTTC.

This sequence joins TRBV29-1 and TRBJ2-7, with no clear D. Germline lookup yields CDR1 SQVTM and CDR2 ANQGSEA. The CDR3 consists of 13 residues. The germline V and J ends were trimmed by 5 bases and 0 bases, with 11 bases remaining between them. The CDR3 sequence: CSVSRFSSYEQYF. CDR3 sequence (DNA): TGCAGCGTTTCCCGATTTAGCTCCTACGAGCAGTACTTC.

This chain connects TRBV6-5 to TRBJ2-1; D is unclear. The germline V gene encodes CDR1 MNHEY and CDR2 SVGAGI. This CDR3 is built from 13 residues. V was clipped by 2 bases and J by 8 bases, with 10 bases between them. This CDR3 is CASSYRHIDEQFF. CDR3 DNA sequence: TGTGCCAGCAGTTACCGACATATCGATGAGCAGTTCTTC.

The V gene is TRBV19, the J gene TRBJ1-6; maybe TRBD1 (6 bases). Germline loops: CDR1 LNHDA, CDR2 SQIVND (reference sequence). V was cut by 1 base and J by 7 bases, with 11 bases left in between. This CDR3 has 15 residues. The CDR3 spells CASSIGGRGNSPLHF. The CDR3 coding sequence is TGTGCCAGTAGTATAGGAGGCAGGGGCAATTCACCCCTCCACTTT.

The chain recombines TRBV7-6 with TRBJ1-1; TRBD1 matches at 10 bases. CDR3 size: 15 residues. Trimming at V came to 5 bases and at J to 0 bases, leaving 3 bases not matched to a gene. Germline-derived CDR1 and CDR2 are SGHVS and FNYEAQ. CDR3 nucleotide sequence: TGTGCCAGCAGCCGGGGACAGGGGATGAACACTGAAGCTTTCTTT. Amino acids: CASSRGQGMNTEAFF. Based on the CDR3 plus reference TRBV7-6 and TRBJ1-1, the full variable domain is GAGVSQSPRYKVTKRGQDVALRCDPISGHVSLYWYRQALGQGPEFLTYFNYEAQQDKSGLPNDRFSAERPEGSISTLTIQRTEQRDSAMYRCASSRGQGMNTEAFFGQGTRLTVV.

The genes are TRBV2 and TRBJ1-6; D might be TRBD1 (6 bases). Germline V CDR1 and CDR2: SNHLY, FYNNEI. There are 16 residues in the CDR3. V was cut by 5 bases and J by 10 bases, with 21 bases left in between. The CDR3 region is CASSRQPPGVESPLHF. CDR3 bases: TGTGCCAGCAGTCGTCAACCTCCAGGGGTCGAATCACCCCTCCACTTT. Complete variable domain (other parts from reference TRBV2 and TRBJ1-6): EPEVTQTPSHQVTQMGQEVILRCVPISNHLYFYWYRQILGQKVEFLVSFYNNEISEKSEIFDDQFSVERPDGSNFTLKIRSTKLEDSAMYFCASSRQPPGVESPLHFGNGTRLTVT.

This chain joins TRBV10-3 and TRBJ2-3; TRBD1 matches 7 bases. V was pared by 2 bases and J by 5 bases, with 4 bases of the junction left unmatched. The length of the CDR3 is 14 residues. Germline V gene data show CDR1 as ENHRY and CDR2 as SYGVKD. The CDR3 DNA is TGTGCCATCAGTGAGAAGGGGGCGGGAGATACGCAGTATTTT. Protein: CAISEKGAGDTQYF.

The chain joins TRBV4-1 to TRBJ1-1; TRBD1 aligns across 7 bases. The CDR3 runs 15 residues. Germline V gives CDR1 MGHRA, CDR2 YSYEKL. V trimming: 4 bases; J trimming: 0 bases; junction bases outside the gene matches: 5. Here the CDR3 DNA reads TGCGCCAGCAGCCTCGAGGGGGCTATGAACACTGAAGCTTTCTTT. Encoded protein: CASSLEGAMNTEAFF.